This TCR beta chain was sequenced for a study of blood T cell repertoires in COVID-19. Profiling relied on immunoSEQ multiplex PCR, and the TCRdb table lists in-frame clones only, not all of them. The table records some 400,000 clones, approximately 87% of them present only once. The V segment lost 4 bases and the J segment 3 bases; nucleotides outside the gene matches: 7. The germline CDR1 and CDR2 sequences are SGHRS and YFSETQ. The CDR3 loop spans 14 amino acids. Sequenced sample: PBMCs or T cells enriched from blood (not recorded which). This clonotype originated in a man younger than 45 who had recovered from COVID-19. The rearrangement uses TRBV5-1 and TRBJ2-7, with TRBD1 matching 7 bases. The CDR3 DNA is TGCGCCAGCAGCACCCCCGGGACAGACTACGAGCAGTACTTC. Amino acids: CASSTPGTDYEQYF.